A selection of T cell receptor beta chains follows, all from one sample in a study of T cells in Graves' hyperthyroidism and ophthalmopathy. TCRdb fed the multiplex PCR reads into MiXCR, producing one record per CDR3 protein. This repertoire shows hundreds of thousands of distinct CDR3 sequences, about a fifth found once; its top ten account for 30% to 40%. Specimen: blood. Receptor source: a man aged 25-45 years with Graves' ophthalmopathy. CDR3s include the opening cysteine and the closing phenylalanine or tryptophan. The order of the fields is V gene, J gene, clone size, CDR3 protein. Clone size is shown for a subset of rows, as once, few, many or a class of expanded clone.

v_call: TRBV2
j_call: TRBJ2-6
clone_size: .
cdr3_aa: CASSGGAGANVLTF

v_call: TRBV19
j_call: TRBJ1-2
clone_size: few
cdr3_aa: CASKDGHGYTF

v_call: TRBV6-1
j_call: TRBJ1-6
clone_size: .
cdr3_aa: CASRGQGTYNSPLHF

v_call: TRBV19
j_call: TRBJ2-7
clone_size: .
cdr3_aa: CASSMGRTYEQYF

v_call: TRBV29-1
j_call: TRBJ1-1
clone_size: many
cdr3_aa: CSVGQGGMNTEAFF

v_call: TRBV12-3/TRBV12-4
j_call: TRBJ2-1
clone_size: many
cdr3_aa: CASSFAILQEQFF

v_call: TRBV4-3
j_call: TRBJ2-1
clone_size: .
cdr3_aa: CASSQDEMVTGEQFF

v_call: TRBV20-1
j_call: TRBJ1-1
clone_size: many
cdr3_aa: CSGPRGNTEAFF

v_call: TRBV24-1
j_call: TRBJ2-7
clone_size: .
cdr3_aa: CATSVGGASYEQYF

v_call: TRBV24-1
j_call: TRBJ2-1
clone_size: few
cdr3_aa: CATSDPTLAEQFF

v_call: TRBV7-9
j_call: TRBJ2-1
clone_size: many
cdr3_aa: CASSEASGSSYNEQFF

v_call: TRBV10-3
j_call: TRBJ2-5
clone_size: few
cdr3_aa: CAISDPGQGPSRETQYF

v_call: TRBV30
j_call: TRBJ2-3
clone_size: .
cdr3_aa: CAWILREGRDNTQYF

v_call: TRBV25-1
j_call: TRBJ2-3
clone_size: few
cdr3_aa: CASSDPFPGLATDTQYF

v_call: TRBV20-1
j_call: TRBJ2-1
clone_size: many
cdr3_aa: CSARDQVSSSGGLWRNEQFF

v_call: TRBV11-1
j_call: TRBJ2-7
clone_size: many
cdr3_aa: CASSFGQAYEQYF